What follows are 18 T cell receptor beta chains derived from one specimen sequenced in a study of shared clonotypes between healthy human individuals. Using immunoSEQ multiplex PCR, the repertoire was profiled, and TCRdb retains in-frame clones only, with some absent. The sample contains around 500,000 clones, around 75% of which appear only once. The specimen sequenced was PBMCs. The receptors shown here come from a woman between 35 and 50 years old in good health. Some clones in this sample may be carry-over from other donors' samples.

The V gene is TRBV5-4, the J gene TRBJ1-1; 7 nucleotides align to TRBD1. The V gene end was trimmed by 7 bases and the J gene end by 11 bases; junction bases not matched to a gene: 14. The CDR3 loop spans 13 amino acids. Germline V gene data show CDR1 as SGHNT and CDR2 as YYREEE (reference sequence). The DNA for the CDR3 is TGTGCCAGCTCACCCCGGGACAGCGAAGGGGCTTTCTTT. It specifies CASSPRDSEGAFF.

This clone was counted a single time. J is TRBJ2-1 and V is TRBV30; D is possibly TRBD1 (6 bases). The CDR3 sequence is 14 residues long. Germline values: CDR1 GTSNPN, CDR2 SVGIG (reference sequence). Trimming removed 6 bases at V and 0 bases at J, with 12 bases between. The CDR3 bases are TGTGCCTGCCGGGACACCCACTCCTACAATGAGCAGTTCTTC. Its protein is CACRDTHSYNEQFF.

This chain connects TRBV7-9 to TRBJ2-6; no reliable D call. CDR3 length: 13 residues. V lost 0 bases to trimming and J lost 8 bases, with 5 bases between them. Per germline, CDR1 SEHNR and CDR2 FQNEAQ (reference sequence). CDR3 in amino acids: CASSLALTNVLTF. DNA of the CDR3: TGTGCCAGCAGCTTAGCGCTTACCAACGTCCTGACTTTC.

This clone is a singleton in its sample. This chain uses TRBV7-9 with TRBJ2-5; TRBD1 matches 7 bases. Germline loops: CDR1 SEHNR, CDR2 FQNEAQ (reference sequence). With V trimmed by 5 bases and J by 1 base, 4 bases remained unmatched. This CDR3 region has 14 residues. The chain's CDR3 is CASSTTGIQETQYF. CDR3 DNA: TGTGCCAGCAGCACGACAGGGATCCAAGAGACCCAGTACTTC.

CDR3 in DNA: TGTGCCAGCAGCTTGGACAGGGTAGTTCAGCCCCAGCATTTT. Amino acids: CASSLDRVVQPQHF. The chain joins TRBV7-2 to TRBJ1-5, with 8 bases matching TRBD1. Germline V lookup: CDR1 SGHTA, CDR2 FQGNSA. The CDR3 length is 14 residues. J gave up 6 bases and V 3 bases, and 4 bases lay outside the gene matches. Looking up the rest from reference TRBV7-2 and TRBJ1-5 gives the full variable domain: GAGVSQSPSNKVTEKGKDVELRCDPISGHTALYWYRQSLGQGLEFLIYFQGNSAPDKSGLPSDRFSAERTGGSVSTLTIQRTQQEDSAVYLCASSLDRVVQPQHFGDGTRLSIL.

The chain combines TRBV30 with TRBJ1-2; 8 nucleotides match TRBD1. The J segment lost 8 bases and the V segment lost 5 bases, leaving 7 bases of the junction unmatched. Germline-derived CDR1 and CDR2 are GTSNPN and SVGIG (reference sequence). This CDR3 has 12 residues. CDR3 protein: CAWADRELGYTF. In DNA form, the CDR3 reads TGTGCCTGGGCGGACAGGGAGTTAGGCTACACCTTC.

The rearrangement joins TRBV9 to TRBJ1-1; D is uncertain. V lost 0 bases and J lost 1, with 4 bases in between. This CDR3 contains 13 residues. Germline CDR1 reads SGDLS; CDR2 reads YYNGEE. CDR3 sequence (DNA): TGTGCCAGCAGCGTAGTTTCGAACACTGAAGCTTTCTTT. This gives the protein CASSVVSNTEAFF.

The gene calls are TRBV28 and TRBJ1-5; D unresolved. Trimming pared 6 bases from V and 1 base from J, leaving 7 bases between. The CDR3 length is 13 residues. Germline CDR1 MDHEN, CDR2 SYDVKM. The CDR3 nucleotides are TGTGCCAGCAGCCCCGCCAGCAATCAGCCCCAGCATTTT. Amino acids: CASSPASNQPQHF.

The CDR3 coding sequence is TGTGCCAGTAGTATCCCGGCTAATGAGCAGTTCTTC. Protein product: CASSIPANEQFF. The genes are TRBV19 and TRBJ2-1; D is unresolved. Deletions cut 3 bases from V and 7 bases from J, with 7 bases between. In germline, CDR1 is LNHDA, CDR2 SQIVND (reference sequence). The CDR3 extends over 12 amino acids.

This clone showed up many times. The chain employs TRBV6-4 and TRBJ2-1; 8 nucleotides agree with TRBD1. After removal of 3 bases from V and 6 bases from J, the junction contained 1 base not matched to a gene. Germline V gene data show CDR1 as MRHNA and CDR2 as SNTAGT. The CDR3 is 13 residues long. CDR3 sequence reads: CASSETGVNEQFF. The CDR3 DNA follows: TGTGCCAGCAGTGAGACAGGGGTCAATGAGCAGTTCTTC.

This clone was seen a handful of times. Only one base separates this from a far larger clonotype, so it likely reflects a read error. Since the CDR3 does not end with the conserved phenylalanine or tryptophan, this likely comes from a read error. The CDR3, as DNA: TGTGCCAGCAGCCACGCCACCCCTGACAGGGTTCCTGGCTATGGCTACACCATC. Protein product: CASSHATPDRVPGYGYTI. The rearrangement uses TRBV4-2 and TRBJ1-2; 7 bases align to TRBD1. CDR1 and CDR2 (germline): LGHNA, YNFKEQ. This CDR3 comprises 18 residues. The V and J ends lost 3 bases and 4 bases, in that order; junction bases with no gene match: 17.

This rearrangement joins TRBV27 to TRBJ2-7, with 9 bases identical to TRBD1. Trimming took 3 bases from V and 6 from J; bases not matched to a gene: 3. Germline V CDR1 and CDR2: MNHEY, SMNVEV (reference sequence). The CDR3 runs 13 residues. The CDR3 sequence: CASSLGQGGEQYF. As DNA, the CDR3 is TGTGCCAGCAGTTTGGGACAGGGAGGCGAGCAGTACTTC.

The chain uses TRBV27 and TRBJ2-3; D is perhaps TRBD1 (6 bases). V lost 5 bases, J lost 2 bases, and 11 bases lay in between. The CDR3 consists of 14 residues. Germline V CDR1 and CDR2: MNHEY, SMNVEV (reference sequence). CDR3: CASSRTAYTDTQYF. Here the CDR3 DNA reads TGTGCCAGCAGTCGGACAGCGTACACAGATACGCAGTATTTT.

Points on this clone: The likely explanation is a read error, given a far larger clone one base away. V usage is TRBV4-3 and J usage is TRBJ2-1; D could derive from TRBD1 or TRBD2 (5 bases each). The germline V gene encodes CDR1 LGHNA and CDR2 YSLEER. The CDR3 runs to 15 residues. The CDR3 region has the DNA TGCGCCAGCACCCAAGGGGTGGGACCCTACAATGGGCAGTTCTTC. It translates to CASTQGVGPYNGQFF.

V is TRBV28 and J is TRBJ1-1; 12 bases are a match to TRBD1. The ends lost 3 bases at V and 5 bases at J; junction bases unmatched: 13. The CDR3 is 18 residues long. CDR1 and CDR2 (germline): MDHEN, SYDVKM. CDR3 nucleotide sequence: TGTGCCAGCAGTTTCTCTCCGTGGGGACAGGGGGCCAAAACTGAAGCTTTCTTT. Its translation is CASSFSPWGQGAKTEAFF.

Details on this clone: A much larger clone differs from this one at a single base, so this may be a read error. The J gene is TRBJ1-4, the V gene TRBV5-1; D is ambiguous. The CDR3 has 16 amino acids. Germline V CDR1 and CDR2: SGHRS, YFSETQ. V lost 0 bases and J lost 4, with 13 bases in between. The CDR3 nucleotides are TGCGCCAGCAGCTTGGGAGCCCAGGAAGGTAATGAAAAACTGTTTTTT. Translation gives CASSLGAQEGNEKLFF.

Only a few counts were recorded for this clone. The chain couples TRBV6-1 to TRBJ1-2, with unresolved D. V lost 0 bases and J 8 bases, leaving 10 bases between the germline ends. CDR1 MNHNS and CDR2 SASEGT come from the germline V gene. This CDR3 is 13 amino acids long. As DNA, the CDR3 is TGTGCCAGCAGTGAAGCGTACACAATCGGCTACACCTTC. It is translated as CASSEAYTIGYTF.

The V call is TRBV20-1, the J call TRBJ1-2; D not certain. Germline CDR1 and CDR2: DFQATT and SNEGSKA (reference sequence). The V end was cut by 5 bases, the J end by 2 bases, with 6 bases between. The CDR3 is 11 amino acids. CDR3 DNA sequence: TGCAGTGCTTACAGAAACTATGGCTACACCTTC. This gives the protein CSAYRNYGYTF.